This passage covers 2 T cell receptor beta chains from one sample sequenced in a study of blood T cell repertoires in COVID-19. Assay used: immunoSEQ multiplex PCR; TCRdb lists only in-frame clones, some missing. The sample lists 40,000 to 60,000 clones; less than 85% were seen once. The material sequenced was peripheral blood. The source of these receptors is a man aged 45 to 65 with active COVID-19.

The rearrangement uses TRBV19 and TRBJ1-2; D call uncertain. The CDR3 is made up of 14 amino acids. V was shortened by 4 bases and J by 4 bases, with 13 bases between the two germline ends. CDR1 LNHDA and CDR2 SQIVND come from the germline V gene (reference sequence). CDR3 loop: CASSTSPGSYGYTF. CDR3 bases: TGTGCCAGTAGTACTTCCCCTGGCAGCTATGGCTACACCTTC.

This rearrangement joins TRBV9 to TRBJ2-7; 9 bases line up with TRBD1. This CDR3 contains 15 residues. The J segment lost 6 bases and the V segment lost 4 bases, leaving 11 bases of the junction unmatched. From germline, CDR1 is SGDLS and CDR2 YYNGEE. The CDR3 DNA is TGTGCCAGCAGCCAAAACAGGGGGCTCAGCCTCGAGCAGTACTTC. Amino acids: CASSQNRGLSLEQYF.